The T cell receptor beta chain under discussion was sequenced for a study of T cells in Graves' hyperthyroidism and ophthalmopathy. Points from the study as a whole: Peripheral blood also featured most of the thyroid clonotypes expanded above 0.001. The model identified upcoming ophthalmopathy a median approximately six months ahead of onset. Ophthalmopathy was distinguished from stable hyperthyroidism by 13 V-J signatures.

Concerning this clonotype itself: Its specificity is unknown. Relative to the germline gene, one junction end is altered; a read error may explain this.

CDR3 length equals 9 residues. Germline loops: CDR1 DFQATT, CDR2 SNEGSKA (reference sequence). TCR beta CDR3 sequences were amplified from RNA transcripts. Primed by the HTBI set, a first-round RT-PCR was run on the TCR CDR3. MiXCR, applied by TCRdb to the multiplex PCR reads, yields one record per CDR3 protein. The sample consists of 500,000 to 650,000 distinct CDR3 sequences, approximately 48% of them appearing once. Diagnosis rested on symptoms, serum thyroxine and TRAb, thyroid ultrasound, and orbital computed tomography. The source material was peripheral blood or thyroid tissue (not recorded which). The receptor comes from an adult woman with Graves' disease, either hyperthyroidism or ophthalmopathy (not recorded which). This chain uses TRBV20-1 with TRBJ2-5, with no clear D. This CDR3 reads CSARDPVSF. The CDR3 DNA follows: TGCAGTGCTCGAGACCCAGTCTCCTTC.